These T cell receptor beta chains were read from a single sample in a study of siplizumab effects on memory and regulatory T cells. Sequenced by immunoSEQ multiplex PCR; TCRdb stores in-frame clones only, minus some. The table lists about 120,000 clones, roughly 93% of them singletons. Sequencing was done on a sample of non-Treg CD4+ T cells sorted from blood. The receptors originated from a human donor in good health. Each CDR3 is given with its conserved first and last residue. Each record gives: V gene, D gene, J gene, CDR3 DNA, CDR3 protein. A D gene is named only where the DNA matches it firmly.

TRBV5-1	.	TRBJ2-2	TGCGCCAGCAGCTTAGGGCAGATAGGCACCGGGGAGCTGTTTTTT	CASSLGQIGTGELFF
TRBV5-6	.	TRBJ2-5	TGTGCCAGCAGCTTGGCTGCGCAAGAGACCCAGTACTTC	CASSLAAQETQYF
TRBV27	.	TRBJ2-7	TGTGCCAGCAGTTTCTGGGGGAAGTCTAAAGGGGAGCAGTACTTC	CASSFWGKSKGEQYF
TRBV2	.	TRBJ2-3	TGTGCCAGCAGTGACCTTGCGGGGCGCACAGATACGCAGTATTTT	CASSDLAGRTDTQYF
TRBV18	TRBD1	TRBJ1-2	TGTGCCAGCTCACCACAGGTCGGACAGGGAGACTATGGCTACACCTTC	CASSPQVGQGDYGYTF
TRBV7-3	TRBD1	TRBJ2-2	TGTGCCAGCAGCCAGACAGGGGTGGACGGGGAGCTGTTTTTT	CASSQTGVDGELFF
TRBV5-1	.	TRBJ1-4	TGCGCCAGCAGCTTTTCGCAGGGTTCGGAAAAACTGTTTTTT	CASSFSQGSEKLFF
TRBV14	.	TRBJ2-7	TGTGCCAGCAGCCCGATGACAGGCAAAATCTACGAGCAGTACTTC	CASSPMTGKIYEQYF
TRBV7-3	.	TRBJ2-5	TGTGCCAGCAGCTTAGACAGATGGAGCGCGAAGGAGACCCAGTACTTC	CASSLDRWSAKETQYF
TRBV5-6	.	TRBJ2-1	TGTGCCAGCAGCTTGGCTACGGCTGGGGGGTACAATGAGCAGTTCTTC	CASSLATAGGYNEQFF
TRBV5-1	TRBD1	TRBJ2-5	TGCGCCAGCACCAACATCGGGACAGGGGGCCGAGAGACCCAGTACTTC	CASTNIGTGGRETQYF
TRBV25-1	.	TRBJ1-5	TGTGCCACCCCCCTTAATTATCATAGCAGCGATCAGCCCCAGCATTTT	CATPLNYHSSDQPQHF
TRBV27	TRBD1	TRBJ2-7	TGTGCCAGCAGCCGAACAGGGGGCCAATCCTACGAGCAGTACTTC	CASSRTGGQSYEQYF
TRBV30	.	TRBJ1-5	TGTGCCTGGAGTAGCGGGGCTATCAATCAGCCCCAGCATTTT	CAWSSGAINQPQHF
TRBV7-9	TRBD1	TRBJ2-2	TGTGCCAGCAGCAGAGACAGGGAACGGTCTGCGGAGCTGTTTTTT	CASSRDRERSAELFF
TRBV9	.	TRBJ1-4	TGTGCCAGCAGCGTAGTGGCTGGTGATGGAAAACTGTTTTTT	CASSVVAGDGKLFF
TRBV19	.	TRBJ2-2	TGTGCCAGCAAAAAGGACCAGGTTACCGGGGAGCTGTTTTTT	CASKKDQVTGELFF